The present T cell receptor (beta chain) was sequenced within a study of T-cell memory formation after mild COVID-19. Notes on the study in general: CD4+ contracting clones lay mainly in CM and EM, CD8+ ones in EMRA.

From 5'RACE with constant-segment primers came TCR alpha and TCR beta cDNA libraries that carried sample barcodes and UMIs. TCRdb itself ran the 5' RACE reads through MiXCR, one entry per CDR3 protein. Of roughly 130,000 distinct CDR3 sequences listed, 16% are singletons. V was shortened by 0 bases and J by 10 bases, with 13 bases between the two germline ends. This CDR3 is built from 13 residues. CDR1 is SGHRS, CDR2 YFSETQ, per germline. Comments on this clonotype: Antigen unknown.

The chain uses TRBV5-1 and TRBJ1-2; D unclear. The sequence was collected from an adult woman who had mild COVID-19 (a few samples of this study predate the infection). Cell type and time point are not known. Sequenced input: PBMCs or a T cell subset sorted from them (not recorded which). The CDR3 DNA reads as TGCGCCAGCAGCTTGGAGACCGCGAGCCCCTACACCTTC. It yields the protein CASSLETASPYTF.